What follows describes a single T cell receptor (beta chain). The source of the sample is a study of blood T cell repertoires in COVID-19. Overall study: The United States, Italy and Spain were the sources of the acute and convalescent COVID-19 samples.

The CDR3 contains 14 residues. V dropped 9 bases and J dropped 7; count of bases not matched to a gene: 8. Germline loops: CDR1 LNHDA, CDR2 SQIVND (reference sequence). Per the original data handling: Researchers report that nucleated cell counts were estimated from reference gene primer amplification. Using immunoSEQ multiplex PCR, the repertoire was profiled, and TCRdb retains in-frame clones only, with some absent. V and J calls and clone size are copied from that table; D and trimming were computed from the DNA. This sample has under 300,000 clones, with over 75% found just once. The receptor comes from a man aged 30-40 years who had recovered from COVID-19. Sequenced: peripheral blood. The V gene is TRBV19, the J gene TRBJ2-4, with 11 bases fitting TRBD1. The CDR3 nucleotides read TGTGCCAGCGAGGACAGGGGGCTGCAGAACATTCAGTACTTC. It encodes CASEDRGLQNIQYF.